Listed here are 17 T cell receptor beta chains from one sample, sequenced in a study of technical replicates of blood from several donors. Assay used: immunoSEQ multiplex PCR; TCRdb lists only in-frame clones, some missing. This table has approximately 76,000 clones, just over 85% appearing once. What was sequenced was PBMCs. Receptors originate from a human donor in good health. Some clones in this sample may be carry-over from other donors' samples.

This chain uses TRBV9 with TRBJ2-2; maybe TRBD1 (6 bases). The CDR3 is 13 residues long. Germline CDR1 is SGDLS and CDR2 is YYNGEE. V shed 3 bases and J shed 7 bases, with 10 bases lying between them. This CDR3 is CASSARQVGELFF. Written as DNA, the CDR3 is TGTGCCAGCAGCGCGCGACAGGTCGGGGAGCTGTTTTTT.

This clone showed up just once. The chain employs TRBV7-3 and TRBJ1-2; D perhaps matches TRBD1 (5 bases). Between the trimmed V and J ends, which lost 5 bases and 8 bases, there was a span of 15 bases. CDR3 size: 13 residues. Germline V gives CDR1 SGHTA, CDR2 FQGTGA. CDR3 coding DNA: TGTGCCAGCAGCATAGGTGGGGGGGACGGCTACACCTTC. Translating it yields CASSIGGGDGYTF.

The chain's CDR3 is CSVPDRAYEQYF. The CDR3 bases are TGCAGCGTTCCGGACAGGGCCTACGAGCAGTACTTC. The chain links TRBV29-1 to TRBJ2-7; 8 positions match TRBD1. The CDR3 spans 12 residues. Trimming at V came to 5 bases and at J to 2 bases, leaving 2 bases not matched to a gene. Germline V CDR1 and CDR2: SQVTM, ANQGSEA.

The chain links TRBV19 to TRBJ2-2; D gene uncertain. Germline V gene sequence: CDR1 LNHDA, CDR2 SQIVND (reference sequence). V shed 7 bases and J shed 6 bases, with 12 bases lying between them. CDR3 size: 13 residues. Here the CDR3 reads CASTQRGAGELFF. As DNA, the CDR3 is TGTGCCAGTACCCAACGAGGTGCCGGGGAGCTGTTTTTT.

The chain employs TRBV27 and TRBJ1-2; a weak D match, TRBD1 (6 bases). Germline values: CDR1 MNHEY, CDR2 SMNVEV (reference sequence). The CDR3 totals 16 residues. V was pared by 2 bases and J by 8 bases, with 21 bases between. CDR3 protein: CASSLLGQPRSVGYTF. The CDR3 DNA is TGTGCCAGCAGTTTACTGGGACAACCCCGGAGTGTGGGCTACACCTTC.

The J gene is TRBJ1-1, the V gene TRBV2; tentatively, D is TRBD1 (6 bases). The CDR3 totals 12 residues. Germline V gene sequence: CDR1 SNHLY, CDR2 FYNNEI. V was pared by 5 bases and J by 3 bases, with 7 bases between. The CDR3: CASSRQDTEAFF. DNA of the CDR3: TGTGCCAGCAGTAGACAGGACACTGAAGCTTTCTTT.

This clone was counted only a few times. This rearrangement joins TRBV2 to TRBJ2-5; D gene uncertain. CDR1 SNHLY and CDR2 FYNNEI come from the germline V gene. The germline V and J ends were trimmed by 6 bases and 5 bases, with 13 bases remaining between them. There are 13 residues in the CDR3. CDR3 nucleotide sequence: TGTGCCAGCAGCCTCCGCCGAGTGGAGACCCAGTACTTC. It encodes CASSLRRVETQYF.

The chain joins TRBV5-6 to TRBJ1-6; TRBD1 might be the D (5 bases). Germline-derived CDR1 and CDR2 are SGHDT and YYEEEE. The length of the CDR3 is 14 residues. V lost 4 bases and J 8 bases, leaving 13 bases between the germline ends. This CDR3 is CASSLWGLHSPLHF. CDR3 DNA sequence: TGTGCCAGCAGCCTATGGGGCTTGCATTCACCCCTCCACTTT.

This clone was observed a handful of times. The V and J genes are TRBV30 and TRBJ1-1, with a possible D match to TRBD1 (6 bases). Trimming shortened V by 2 bases and J by 1 base, and 8 bases separated the two germline ends. The germline V gene has CDR1 GTSNPN and CDR2 SVGIG (reference sequence). This CDR3 has 13 amino acids. DNA of the CDR3: TGTGCCTGGAGTACAGGGCCGAACACTGAAGCTTTCTTT. This encodes CAWSTGPNTEAFF.

The chain couples TRBV6-1 to TRBJ2-1, with D perhaps matching TRBD1 (6 bases). The CDR3 length is 15 residues. The germline gives CDR1 MNHNS, CDR2 SASEGT. The germline V and J ends were trimmed by 4 bases and 2 bases, with 12 bases remaining between them. In DNA form, the CDR3 reads TGTGCCAGCAGTGCGCCAGGGGCTACCTACAATGAGCAGTTCTTC. Protein: CASSAPGATYNEQFF.

This clone is a singleton in its sample. The J gene is TRBJ2-5, the V gene TRBV5-6; D might be TRBD2 (5 bases). The germline V and J ends were trimmed by 3 bases and 13 bases, with 13 bases remaining between them. The CDR3 has 11 residues. In germline, CDR1 is SGHDT, CDR2 YYEEEE. CDR3 coding DNA: TGTGCCAGCAGCTCGGGGTCCGGCCGGTACTTC. Translation gives CASSSGSGRYF.

This chain uses TRBV30 with TRBJ2-7; 11 bases match TRBD1. Germline CDR1 reads GTSNPN; CDR2 reads SVGIG (reference sequence). The CDR3 totals 15 residues. V lost 3 bases, J lost 3 bases, and 7 bases stayed unmatched. CDR3 residues: CAWSPRGTGGYEQYF. The CDR3 region has the DNA TGTGCCTGGAGCCCCAGGGGGACAGGGGGCTACGAGCAGTACTTC.

This chain links TRBV30 with TRBJ1-1; no firm D call. The germline V gene encodes CDR1 GTSNPN and CDR2 SVGIG (reference sequence). Trimming left V 5 bases short and J 0 bases short, with 7 bases between. This CDR3 spans 12 amino acids. CDR3 loop: CAWAKMNTEAFF. CDR3 bases: TGTGCCTGGGCTAAGATGAACACTGAAGCTTTCTTT.

The J gene is TRBJ2-2, the V gene TRBV7-2; D is possibly TRBD1 (7 bases). The CDR3 runs 16 residues. The ends were cut back, 6 bases at V and 3 bases at J, with 17 bases in the middle. Germline V lookup: CDR1 SGHTA, CDR2 FQGNSA. CDR3 region: CASRPRARGDTGELFF. The CDR3 region has the DNA TGTGCCAGCAGGCCTAGGGCCAGGGGGGACACCGGGGAGCTGTTTTTT. Looking up the rest from reference TRBV7-2 and TRBJ2-2 gives the full variable domain: GAGVSQSPSNKVTEKGKDVELRCDPISGHTALYWYRQSLGQGLEFLIYFQGNSAPDKSGLPSDRFSAERTGGSVSTLTIQRTQQEDSAVYLCASRPRARGDTGELFFGEGSRLTVL.

The V and J genes are TRBV2 and TRBJ1-1; 9 bases fit TRBD1. The length of the CDR3 is 14 residues. The junction had 4 bases not matched to a gene; V was cut back by 6 bases and J by 2 bases. The germline V gene has CDR1 SNHLY and CDR2 FYNNEI. CDR3 DNA sequence: TGTGCCAGCAGCCGAACAGGGGGCAACACTGAAGCTTTCTTT. As protein: CASSRTGGNTEAFF.

The chain uses TRBV16 and TRBJ2-4, with a weak D call TRBD2 (5 bases). This CDR3 comprises 17 residues. The V end lost 0 bases, the J end lost 4 bases, and 16 bases lay between the germline ends. The germline V gene encodes CDR1 KGHSY and CDR2 FQNENV. CDR3 nucleotide sequence: TGTGCCAGCAGCCAATCTTCGGTACGGGATAAGAAAAACATTCAGTACTTC. This codes for CASSQSSVRDKKNIQYF.

This chain connects TRBV4-1 to TRBJ2-3; a weak D match, TRBD2 (5 bases). The V end lost 5 bases, the J end lost 4 bases, and 22 bases lay between the germline ends. Germline V gives CDR1 MGHRA, CDR2 YSYEKL. The CDR3 has 17 amino acids. Written as DNA, the CDR3 is TGCGCCAGCAGCACACCTAGCCGGGAAGTAGGGCCAGATACGCAGTATTTT. It translates to CASSTPSREVGPDTQYF.